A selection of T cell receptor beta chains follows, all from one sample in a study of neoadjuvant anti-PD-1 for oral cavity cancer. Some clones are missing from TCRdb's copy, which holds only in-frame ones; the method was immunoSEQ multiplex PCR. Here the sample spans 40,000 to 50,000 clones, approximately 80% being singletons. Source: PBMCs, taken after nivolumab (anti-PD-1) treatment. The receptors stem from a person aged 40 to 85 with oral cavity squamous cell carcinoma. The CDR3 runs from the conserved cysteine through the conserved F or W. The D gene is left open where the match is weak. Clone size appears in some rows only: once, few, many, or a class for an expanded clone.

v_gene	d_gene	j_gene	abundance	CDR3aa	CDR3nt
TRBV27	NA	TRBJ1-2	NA	CASSLRGNYGYTF	TGTGCCAGCAGTTTAAGGGGAAACTATGGCTACACCTTC
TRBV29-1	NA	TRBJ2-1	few	CSSGPTNNEQFF	TGCAGCTCGGGACCGACGAACAATGAGCAGTTCTTC
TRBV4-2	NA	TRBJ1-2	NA	CASSPDRTVNYGYTF	TGTGCCAGCAGCCCAGACCGGACTGTGAACTATGGCTACACCTTC
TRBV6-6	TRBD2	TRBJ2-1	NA	CASSRTSGGIGEQFF	TGTGCCAGCAGTCGGACTAGCGGGGGGATAGGTGAGCAGTTCTTC
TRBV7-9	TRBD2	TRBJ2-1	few	CASSLVSGRSNEQFF	TGTGCCAGCAGCTTAGTCAGCGGGAGGTCCAATGAGCAGTTCTTC
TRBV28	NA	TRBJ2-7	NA	CASSLEAGFPREQYF	TGTGCCAGCAGTTTAGAGGCGGGTTTTCCTAGGGAGCAGTACTTC
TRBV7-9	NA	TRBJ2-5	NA	CASSLGLREWETQYF	TGTGCCAGCAGCTTAGGTCTGAGGGAGTGGGAGACCCAGTACTTC
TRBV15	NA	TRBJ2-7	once	CATSSWDSASYEQYF	TGTGCCACCAGCAGTTGGGACTCAGCCTCCTACGAGCAGTACTTC
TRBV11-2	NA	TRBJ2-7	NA	CASSLLPAGASGEQYF	TGTGCCAGCAGCTTATTACCGGCAGGGGCATCCGGCGAGCAGTACTTC
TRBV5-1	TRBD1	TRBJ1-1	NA	CASSRGQGRNTEAFF	TGCGCCAGCAGCAGGGGACAGGGCAGAAACACTGAAGCTTTCTTT
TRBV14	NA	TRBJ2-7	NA	CAAEIIGTATSYEQYF	TGTGCCGCAGAGATTATCGGGACGGCTACATCCTACGAGCAGTACTTC
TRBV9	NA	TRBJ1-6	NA	CASSSRQANSPLHF	TGTGCCAGCAGCTCCCGACAGGCTAATTCACCCCTCCACTTT
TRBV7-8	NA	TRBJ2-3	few	CASSRPREDTQYF	TGTGCCAGCAGCCGACCACGGGAAGATACGCAGTATTTT
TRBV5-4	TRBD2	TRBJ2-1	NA	CASSLAWGGPEQFF	TGTGCCAGCAGCTTGGCCTGGGGGGGACCTGAGCAGTTCTTC
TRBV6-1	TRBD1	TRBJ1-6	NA	CASSLQTGWNSPLHF	TGTGCCAGCAGTCTACAGACAGGGTGGAATTCACCCCTCCACTTT
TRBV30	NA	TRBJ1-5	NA	CAWSTSGTNPNQPQHF	TGTGCCTGGAGTACCTCGGGAACTAACCCGAATCAGCCCCAGCATTTT
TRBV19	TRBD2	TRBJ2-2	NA	CASSRGAGELFF	TGTGCCAGTAGTCGGGGGGCCGGGGAGCTGTTTTTT
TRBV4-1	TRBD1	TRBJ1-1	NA	CASSLRTGGDAEAFF	TGCGCCAGCAGCCTAAGGACAGGGGGGGACGCTGAAGCTTTCTTT
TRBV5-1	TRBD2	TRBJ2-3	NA	CASSFLAGPSADTQYF	TGCGCCAGCAGCTTCTTAGCGGGGCCTTCAGCAGATACGCAGTATTTT
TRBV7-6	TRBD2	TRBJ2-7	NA	CASSLGGAGGGEQYF	TGTGCCAGCAGCTTAGGGGGAGCGGGGGGTGGTGAGCAGTACTTC
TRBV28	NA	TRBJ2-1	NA	CASIGLAGFGNEQFF	TGTGCCAGCATTGGGTTAGCCGGATTCGGGAATGAGCAGTTCTTC
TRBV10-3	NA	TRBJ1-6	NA	CAISNSETEKYNSPLHF	TGTGCCATCAGTAATTCGGAGACAGAAAAATATAATTCACCCCTCCACTTT
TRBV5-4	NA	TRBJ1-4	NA	CASSLGGGNNEKLFF	TGTGCCAGCAGCTTGGGGGGGGGCAATAATGAAAAACTGTTTTTT
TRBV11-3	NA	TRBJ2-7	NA	CASSSRARVDYEQYF	TGTGCCAGCAGCTCACGGGCAAGGGTGGACTACGAGCAGTACTTC
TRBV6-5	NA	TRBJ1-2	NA	CASSYSPGRYGYTF	TGTGCCAGCAGTTACTCTCCAGGGAGGTATGGCTACACCTTC
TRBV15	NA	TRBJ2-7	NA	CATSRDRTSYEQYF	TGTGCCACCAGCAGAGATCGGACTTCCTACGAGCAGTACTTC
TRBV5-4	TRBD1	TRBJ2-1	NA	CASSAGQGTYNEQFF	TGTGCCAGCAGCGCTGGACAGGGGACCTACAATGAGCAGTTCTTC
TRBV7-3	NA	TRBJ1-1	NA	CASSSDWNTEAFF	TGTGCCAGCAGTTCGGATTGGAACACTGAAGCTTTCTTT
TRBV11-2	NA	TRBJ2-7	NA	CASSLTSTYEQYF	TGTGCCAGCAGCCTAACTTCCACCTACGAGCAGTACTTC
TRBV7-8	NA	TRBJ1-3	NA	CASSLVRDSGNTIYF	TGTGCCAGCAGCTTAGTCCGGGACTCTGGAAACACCATATATTTT
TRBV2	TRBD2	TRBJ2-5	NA	CASMGRGGRETQYF	TGTGCCAGCATGGGACGGGGGGGCCGGGAGACCCAGTACTTC
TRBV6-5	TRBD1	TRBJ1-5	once	CASSGTGVQPQHF	TGTGCCAGCAGCGGTACAGGGGTACAGCCCCAGCATTTT
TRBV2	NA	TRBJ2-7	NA	CASSDLGSSYEQYF	TGTGCCAGCAGTGATCTGGGAAGCTCCTACGAGCAGTACTTC
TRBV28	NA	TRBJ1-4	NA	CASSRPGGLGEKLFF	TGTGCCAGCAGTAGGCCTGGGGGGCTCGGGGAAAAACTGTTTTTT
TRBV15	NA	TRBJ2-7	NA	CATSRQVSYEQYF	TGTGCCACCAGCAGACAGGTTTCCTACGAGCAGTACTTC
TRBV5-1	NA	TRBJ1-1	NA	CASTSGAGNTEAFF	TGCGCCAGCACCTCGGGGGCAGGTAACACTGAAGCTTTCTTT
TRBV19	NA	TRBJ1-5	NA	CASSARTVYQPQHF	TGTGCCAGTAGTGCCCGGACAGTTTATCAGCCCCAGCATTTT
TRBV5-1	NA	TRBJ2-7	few	CASSRDQGVGGGYEQYF	TGCGCCAGCAGCCGGGACCAGGGAGTAGGAGGGGGCTACGAGCAGTACTTC
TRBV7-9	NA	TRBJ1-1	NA	CASSLGGHTEAFF	TGTGCCAGCAGCTTAGGGGGGCACACTGAAGCTTTCTTT
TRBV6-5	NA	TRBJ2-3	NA	CASSYGGFLTDTQYF	TGTGCCAGCAGTTACGGCGGGTTCCTCACAGATACGCAGTATTTT
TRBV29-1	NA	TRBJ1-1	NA	CSVGRGRATEAFF	TGCAGCGTTGGGAGGGGCCGAGCAACTGAAGCTTTCTTT
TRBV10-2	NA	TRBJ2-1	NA	CASSEPQSSYNEQFF	TGCGCCAGCAGTGAGCCCCAGAGCTCCTACAATGAGCAGTTCTTC
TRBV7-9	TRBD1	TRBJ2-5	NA	CASSLAGTGEETQYF	TGTGCCAGCAGCTTAGCCGGGACAGGGGAGGAGACCCAGTACTTC
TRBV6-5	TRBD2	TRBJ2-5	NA	CASSYGAGGRETQYF	TGTGCCAGCAGTTACGGGGCGGGGGGGAGAGAGACCCAGTACTTC
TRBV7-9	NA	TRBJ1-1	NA	CASSIRELGTEAFF	TGTGCCAGCAGCATCAGGGAGTTGGGTACTGAAGCTTTCTTT
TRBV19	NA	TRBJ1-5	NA	CASHGRGDQPQHF	TGTGCCAGCCACGGGCGGGGAGATCAGCCCCAGCATTTT
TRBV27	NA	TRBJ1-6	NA	CASMVVKVNSPLHF	TGTGCCAGCATGGTCGTAAAAGTCAATTCACCCCTCCACTTT
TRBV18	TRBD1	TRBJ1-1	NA	CASSPGKGGRTEAFF	TGTGCCAGCTCACCGGGTAAAGGGGGCAGGACTGAAGCTTTCTTT
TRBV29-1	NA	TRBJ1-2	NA	CSVGGGDYYGYTF	TGCAGCGTTGGGGGGGGCGATTACTATGGCTACACCTTC
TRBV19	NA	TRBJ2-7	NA	CASSMNGIPSYEQYF	TGTGCCAGTAGTATGAACGGGATTCCCTCCTACGAGCAGTACTTC
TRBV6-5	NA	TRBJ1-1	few	CASQGSGGVTEAFF	TGTGCCAGCCAGGGTAGTGGGGGTGTCACTGAAGCTTTCTTT
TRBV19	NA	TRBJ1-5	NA	CASSIRAGNQPQHF	TGTGCCAGTAGTATAAGAGCAGGCAATCAGCCCCAGCATTTT
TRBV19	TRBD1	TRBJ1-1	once	CASTLDRANTEAFF	TGTGCCAGTACCTTGGACAGGGCTAACACTGAAGCTTTCTTT
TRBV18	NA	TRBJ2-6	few	CASSPNSGANVLTF	TGTGCCAGCTCCCCAAACTCTGGGGCCAACGTCCTGACTTTC